A single T cell receptor (beta chain) is shown here with its context. Its antigen remains unknown. 13 Jbeta primers and 60 Vbeta primers were used for the PCR. Sequencing used immunoSEQ multiplex PCR; TCRdb keeps in-frame clones, though not all of them. Of roughly 130,000 clones detected, approximately 8.8% appear once; the ten largest clones hold 5.5%. This specimen belongs to a study of cytomegalovirus exposure and HLA in healthy donors. Whole-study findings and limits: A later analysis reportedly identified an Asian-associated ancestry cluster as carrying fewer N-insertions than the approximately 710-donor mean.

The V gene lost 0 bases and the J gene lost 2 bases, with 12 bases spanning the gap. Germline assignment: CDR1 SGDLS and CDR2 YYNGEE. This CDR3 is 15 amino acids long. This TCR was sampled from a man in his forties in good health and CMV-seronegative. The gene calls are TRBV9 and TRBJ2-7, with D possibly being TRBD1 (6 bases). Material for sequencing was PBMCs. CDR3 amino acids: CASSVAGNRAYEQYF. The CDR3, as DNA: TGTGCCAGCAGCGTAGCCGGCAACAGGGCCTACGAGCAGTACTTC.